Listed below are T cell receptor beta chains from one sample, sequenced in a study of cytomegalovirus exposure and HLA in healthy donors. Clones were read by immunoSEQ multiplex PCR, and TCRdb kept only the in-frame ones, dropping some. The sample contains about 110,000 clones, about three quarters of which appear only once. The sample comprised PBMCs. The source is a boy aged 5-17 years in good health and CMV-seronegative. Each CDR3 is given with its conserved first and last residue. A D gene is named only where the DNA matches it firmly. The size of a clone is reported for some rows only, either as once, few or many, or as a class for expanded clones.

>TRBV7-2|TRBJ1-5|few|-
CASSLSGFGNQPQHF
TGTGCCAGCAGCTTAAGTGGCTTCGGCAATCAGCCCCAGCATTTT
>TRBV28|TRBJ2-7|-|TRBD1
CASSSRARDRSYEQYF
TGTGCCAGCAGTTCCCGCGCCCGGGACAGGAGCTACGAGCAGTACTTC
>TRBV6-1|TRBJ1-5|-|TRBD1
CASSEEYGRGNFWGNQPQHF
TGTGCCAGCAGTGAAGAGTATGGCAGGGGGAATTTTTGGGGCAATCAGCCCCAGCATTTT
>TRBV7-2|TRBJ2-2|many|-
CASSPTGAGTGELFF
TGTGCCAGCAGCCCGACAGGAGCAGGGACCGGGGAGCTGTTTTTT
>TRBV20-1|TRBJ1-1|-|-
CSALKGEAFF
TGCAGTGCTCTTAAGGGGGAAGCTTTCTTT
>TRBV2|TRBJ1-1|-|-
CASRAEQGLASAFF
TGTGCCAGCAGGGCGGAACAGGGTCTTGCCTCTGCTTTCTTT
>TRBV7-2|TRBJ1-2|-|TRBD1
CASSFTGGADGYTF
TGTGCCAGCAGCTTCACAGGGGGCGCGGATGGCTACACCTTC
>TRBV28|TRBJ2-5|-|TRBD1
CASSPDRGYQETQYF
TGTGCCAGCAGTCCAGACAGGGGGTACCAAGAGACCCAGTACTTC
>TRBV4-3|TRBJ1-5|once|TRBD1
CASSPDRGVIQPQHF
TGCGCCAGCAGCCCAGACAGGGGTGTTATTCAGCCCCAGCATTTT
>TRBV2|TRBJ1-2|-|-
CASSVRTANYGYTF
TGTGCCAGCAGTGTCCGTACAGCTAACTATGGCTACACCTTC
>TRBV7-3|TRBJ2-1|-|-
CASSAQGGDEQFF
TGTGCCAGCAGCGCCCAGGGGGGCGATGAGCAGTTCTTC
>TRBV7-3|TRBJ2-2|-|-
CASSEQGPGELFF
TGTGCCAGCAGCGAACAGGGTCCCGGGGAGCTGTTTTTT
>TRBV7-9|TRBJ2-4|-|-
CASSSGSAKNIQYF
TGTGCCAGCAGCTCAGGGTCTGCCAAAAACATTCAGTACTTC
>TRBV7-2|TRBJ2-7|-|TRBD1
CASSLPGTGFFYEQYF
TGTGCCAGCAGCTTACCCGGGACAGGGTTTTTCTACGAGCAGTACTTC
>TRBV4-1|TRBJ2-2|-|TRBD2
CASSPFGLAGAVTGELFF
TGCGCCAGCAGCCCCTTTGGACTAGCGGGGGCTGTCACCGGGGAGCTGTTTTTT
>TRBV10-3|TRBJ1-2|-|TRBD1
CAISETTGRIGGYTF
TGTGCCATCAGTGAGACGACAGGGAGAATCGGTGGCTACACCTTC
>TRBV30|TRBJ2-2|-|TRBD2
CAWSGLAGESGELFF
TGTGCCTGGAGTGGACTAGCGGGAGAGTCCGGGGAGCTGTTTTTT
>TRBV4-3|TRBJ1-6|-|-
CASSQLGQSYNSPLHF
TGCGCCAGCAGCCAATTAGGACAGTCGTATAATTCACCCCTCCACTTT
>TRBV28|TRBJ1-1|-|-
CASSSLGGKAFF
TGTGCCAGCAGTTCCCTCGGAGGGAAAGCTTTCTTT
>TRBV2|TRBJ1-1|-|-
CASRPRQSTEAFF
TGTGCCAGCAGACCTAGACAGTCCACTGAAGCTTTCTTT
>TRBV28|TRBJ1-5|once|-
CASSLSRPPQHF
TGTGCCAGCAGTTTATCGCGTCCGCCCCAGCATTTT
>TRBV9|TRBJ1-2|-|-
CASSAYTDRTPIYGYTF
TGTGCCAGCAGCGCTTATACCGACAGAACGCCTATCTATGGCTACACCTTC
>TRBV5-6|TRBJ1-1|few|TRBD1
CASRLRPTGHGTEAFF
TGTGCCAGCAGACTGCGGCCGACAGGGCACGGCACTGAAGCTTTCTTT
>TRBV28|TRBJ1-2|-|TRBD1
CASSLNHPAQGANYGYTF
TGTGCCAGCAGCCTCAACCACCCCGCGCAGGGGGCCAACTATGGCTACACCTTC
>TRBV29-1|TRBJ2-2|-|TRBD1
CSVERQGLDTGELFF
TGCAGCGTCGAGAGACAGGGGCTGGACACCGGGGAGCTGTTTTTT
>TRBV28|TRBJ2-3|once|TRBD2
CASSPTSGKTDTQYF
TGTGCCAGCAGCCCGACTAGCGGGAAGACAGATACGCAGTATTTT
>TRBV7-9|TRBJ2-5|-|-
CASSLRGETQYF
TGTGCCAGCAGCTTACGGGGAGAGACCCAGTACTTC
>TRBV5-6|TRBJ1-2|-|TRBD1
CASSWTGVGYGYTF
TGTGCCAGCAGCTGGACAGGGGTTGGCTATGGCTACACCTTC
>TRBV30|TRBJ2-2|-|-
CAWTEANTGELFF
TGTGCCTGGACAGAAGCGAACACCGGGGAGCTGTTTTTT
>TRBV6-5|TRBJ2-7|-|TRBD2
CASGRLAGSYEQYF
TGTGCCAGCGGTAGGCTAGCGGGCTCCTACGAGCAGTACTTC
>TRBV5-1|TRBJ2-1|-|TRBD1
CASSLAGDRVGYNEQFF
TGCGCCAGCAGCTTGGCAGGCGACAGGGTAGGGTACAATGAGCAGTTCTTC
>TRBV19|TRBJ1-4|-|-
CASRGTLATNEKLFF
TGTGCCAGTAGAGGGACACTTGCAACTAATGAAAAACTGTTTTTT
>TRBV27|TRBJ1-5|-|-
CASSSGGYSNQPQHF
TGTGCCAGCAGCTCGGGGGGGTATAGCAATCAGCCCCAGCATTTT
>TRBV4-1|TRBJ2-4|-|TRBD1
CASSPRDRENIQYF
TGCGCCAGCAGCCCCCGGGACAGAGAAAACATTCAGTACTTC
>TRBV5-4|TRBJ1-3|-|TRBD1
CASSWTGAGNTIYF
TGTGCCAGCAGCTGGACAGGGGCAGGAAACACCATATATTTT
>TRBV5-1|TRBJ1-2|-|TRBD1
CASGPTGELGGYTF
TGCGCCAGCGGCCCGACAGGGGAGCTAGGTGGCTACACCTTC
>TRBV6-1|TRBJ2-7|once|TRBD2
CASSQFGREPDEQYF
TGTGCCAGCAGTCAATTTGGGCGGGAGCCAGACGAGCAGTACTTC
>TRBV27|TRBJ2-3|-|-
CASGRRDTQYF
TGTGCCAGTGGGCGTCGGGATACGCAGTATTTT
>TRBV5-4|TRBJ2-3|-|-
CASSLSSGSDTQYF
TGTGCCAGCAGCTTGAGTAGCGGATCAGATACGCAGTATTTT
>TRBV28|TRBJ1-5|-|TRBD1
CASSPRQGAGTPQHF
TGTGCCAGCAGTCCCCGGCAGGGGGCGGGAACGCCCCAGCATTTT